Shown below are 8 T cell receptor beta chains from a single sample sequenced in a study of CD8 T cells in ankylosing spondylitis. TCRdb reprocessed the 5' RACE reads with MiXCR, giving one entry per CDR3 protein. The sample includes 200,000 to 250,000 distinct CDR3 sequences, over 9.5% of them seen just once. Input material: blood, either unsorted or a sorted T cell fraction (not recorded which). The origin of the receptors is a male donor with ankylosing spondylitis or in good health (not recorded which).

CDR3 sequence: CASSPILRQGAEAFF. Written as DNA, the CDR3 is TGTGCCAGCAGCCCCATACTTCGACAGGGGGCCGAAGCTTTCTTT. This chain joins TRBV9 and TRBJ1-1; 10 bases match TRBD1. The V gene end was trimmed by 4 bases and the J gene end by 8 bases; junction bases not matched to a gene: 11. The V gene's germline CDR1 is SGDLS and CDR2 YYNGEE. This CDR3 is built from 15 residues.

Only a few counts were recorded for this clonotype. CDR3 coding DNA: TGTGCCTGGAGTCGGACAGGGTCAAATGAAAAACTGTTTTTT. Its translation: CAWSRTGSNEKLFF. V and J are TRBV30 and TRBJ1-4; 8 bases fit TRBD1. The length of the CDR3 is 14 residues. CDR1 is GTSNPN, CDR2 SVGIG, per germline (reference sequence). The V segment lost 2 bases and the J segment 5 bases; nucleotides outside the gene matches: 4.

This chain joins TRBV11-2 and TRBJ1-4, with D perhaps matching TRBD1 (5 bases). This CDR3 comprises 15 residues. V was clipped by 0 bases and J by 5 bases, with 10 bases between them. Germline V gene lookup returns CDR1 SGHAT and CDR2 FQNNGV. As DNA, the CDR3 is TGTGCCAGCAGCTTAGAGGGCAGGGCGAATGAAAAACTGTTTTTT. This translates into CASSLEGRANEKLFF.

This clonotype was seen only a few times. V usage is TRBV7-2 and J usage is TRBJ2-7, with 9 positions matching TRBD2. V lost 8 bases, J lost 1 base, and 6 bases stayed unmatched. In germline, CDR1 is SGHTA, CDR2 FQGNSA. This CDR3 region has 14 residues. The CDR3 protein is CASVRGGASYEQYF. The CDR3 DNA sequence: TGTGCCAGCGTCCGCGGGGGGGCATCCTACGAGCAGTACTTC.

This clonotype has ten or more counts. The chain has TRBV2 and TRBJ2-7; 8 bases align to TRBD1. The CDR3 totals 13 residues. V gave up 0 bases and J gave up 12 bases; unmatched junction bases: 7. Per germline, CDR1 SNHLY and CDR2 FYNNEI. CDR3 loop: CASSEALTGVLYF. The CDR3 nucleotides read TGTGCCAGCAGTGAAGCGCTGACAGGGGTTTTGTACTTC.

This clonotype was seen at least ten times. The CDR3 region is CASSSPPQGNTEAFF. CDR3 in DNA: TGTGCCAGCAGCAGCCCCCCACAAGGGAACACTGAAGCTTTCTTT. This chain links TRBV9 with TRBJ1-1; D uncertain. V was shortened by 4 bases and J by 1 base, with 14 bases between the two germline ends. CDR1 is SGDLS and CDR2 is YYNGEE in the germline V gene. CDR3 size: 15 residues.

This clonotype was counted between two and nine times. V gene TRBV19 combines with J gene TRBJ2-4; 7 nucleotides agree with TRBD2. Trimming cost V 3 bases and J 8 bases; bases outside gene matches: 4. The CDR3 totals 13 residues. Germline V CDR1 and CDR2: LNHDA, SQIVND (reference sequence). The CDR3 region has the DNA TGTGCCAGTAGTATTGCAGGGAGGGACATTCAGTACTTC. Residues: CASSIAGRDIQYF.

This clonotype appeared a few times. This chain links TRBV7-8 with TRBJ2-1; 12 bases fit TRBD1. The junction had 12 bases not matched to a gene; V was cut back by 0 bases and J by 3 bases. The germline V gene encodes CDR1 SGHVS and CDR2 FQNEAQ. The CDR3 sequence is 20 residues long. CDR3 nucleotide sequence: TGTGCCAGCAGCTTAGCGCCCACCGGGACAGGGGGCTGGAACTACAATGAGCAGTTCTTC. This translates into CASSLAPTGTGGWNYNEQFF. Variable domain in full (rest from reference TRBV7-8 and TRBJ2-1): GAGVSQSPRYKVAKRGQDVALRCDPISGHVSLFWYQQALGQGPEFLTYFQNEAQLDKSGLPSDRFFAERPEGSVSTLKIQRTQQEDSAVYLCASSLAPTGTGGWNYNEQFFGPGTRLTVL.